This T cell receptor (beta chain) came from a study of cytomegalovirus exposure and HLA in healthy donors. The wider study: The approximately 690 first-cohort repertoires and the 95 to 150 validation repertoires shared the same platform, a later analysis reported.

Notes on the study in general: In vitro, three CMV-associated chains proved specific for CMV antigens. The authors enumerated roughly 180 TCR beta chains as linked to cytomegalovirus.

Assay: immunoSEQ multiplex PCR; the TCRdb copy retains only in-frame clones and omits some. The table includes 150,000 to 200,000 clones, 86% detected once. V lost 2 bases, J lost 5 bases, and 12 bases lay in between. CDR3 length equals 14 residues. CDR1 is KGHSH and CDR2 is LQKENI in the germline V gene. Of note for this clone: Antigen: not known.

What was sequenced was PBMCs. The rearrangement links TRBV18 to TRBJ1-2; D unclear. The sequence derives from a woman in her late teens or twenties in good health and CMV-seronegative. This chain's CDR3 is CASSPNQRSYGYTF. In nucleotides, the CDR3 is TGTGCCAGCTCACCAAATCAGCGGAGTTATGGCTACACCTTC.